Each of the 8 T cell receptor beta chains below was sequenced from the same sample in a study of naive and memory T cell subsets. Whole-study findings and limits: A few larger clonotypes appeared in naive repertoires, especially CD8, possibly memory cells re-expressing CD45RA.

These TCRs are of unknown antigen specificity. An equimolar mix of two oligonucleotides served as the beta constant-region primer for TRBC1 and TRBC2. Four rounds of PCR amplified the ligated cDNA using nested alpha and beta constant-region primers plus SP2. One entry per CDR3 protein, called by TCRdb with MiXCR from the UMI-ligation and nested PCR reads. The sample carries about 140,000 distinct CDR3 sequences, around 21% recorded once. The sample taken for sequencing was naive CD8+ T cells from blood. The receptor source for this set is a human donor in good health.

The table lists this clonotype with a few counts. The J gene is TRBJ2-1, the V gene TRBV7-2, with a tentative D call TRBD1 (6 bases). CDR3 length: 15 residues. The germline V gene encodes CDR1 SGHTA and CDR2 FQGNSA. With 7 bases removed from V and 0 bases from J, the gap between germline ends came to 13 bases. CDR3 sequence: CASKGHGVSYNEQFF. CDR3 DNA: TGTGCCAGCAAGGGACATGGGGTCTCCTACAATGAGCAGTTCTTC.

This clonotype was seen more than once but under ten times. This chain links TRBV29-1 with TRBJ2-1, with 9 bases that match TRBD1. CDR1 and CDR2 (germline): SQVTM, ANQGSEA. J lost 3 bases, V lost 0 bases, and 3 bases had no gene match. The CDR3 covers 15 residues. The CDR3 protein is CSVEEGTGFYNEQFF. The DNA for the CDR3 is TGCAGCGTTGAAGAAGGGACAGGGTTCTACAATGAGCAGTTCTTC.

The chain employs TRBV15 and TRBJ2-1; the match to TRBD2 covers 8 bases. Germline CDR1 LNHNV, CDR2 YYDKDF (reference sequence). The J segment lost 4 bases and the V segment lost 3 bases, leaving 14 bases of the junction unmatched. This CDR3 is 18 amino acids long. As DNA, the CDR3 is TGTGCCACCAGCAGGGGCCCTTCGCTAGCGGGCTCTTACAATGAGCAGTTCTTC. It is translated as CATSRGPSLAGSYNEQFF.

The chain combines TRBV4-1 with TRBJ2-7, with 9 bases lining up with TRBD2. Germline V gene lookup returns CDR1 MGHRA and CDR2 YSYEKL. The CDR3 length is 17 residues. V was clipped by 1 base and J by 5 bases; unmatched bases: 12. The CDR3 is CASSQVFLAGGPDEQYF. CDR3 coding DNA: TGCGCCAGCAGCCAAGTTTTTCTGGCGGGAGGGCCTGACGAGCAGTACTTC.

This clonotype was seen only a few times. The chain has TRBV27 and TRBJ2-7; maybe TRBD1 (5 bases). CDR1 MNHEY and CDR2 SMNVEV come from the germline V gene (reference sequence). The CDR3 contains 15 residues. V lost 6 bases to trimming and J lost 3 bases, with 18 bases between them. The CDR3 DNA reads TGTGCCAGCAGGCAAGGACAAACTCAGGTCTACGAGCAGTACTTC. Protein product: CASRQGQTQVYEQYF.

The CDR3 DNA sequence: TGCGCCAGCAGTACCCCCGGGGGCAATGAGCAGTTCTTC. This translates into CASSTPGGNEQFF. The V gene is TRBV23-1, the J gene TRBJ2-1, with D tentatively TRBD2 (6 bases). TRBV23-1 is an ORF for which the function is uncertain. Trimming cost V 5 bases and J 6 bases, with 11 bases left between them. There are 13 residues in the CDR3.

The chain is built from TRBV10-3 and TRBJ2-1; no firm D call. The germline gives CDR1 ENHRY, CDR2 SYGVKD. The CDR3 has 15 amino acids. V lost 10 bases and J 2 bases, leaving 18 bases between the germline ends. This chain's CDR3 is CATKGSVKPYNEQFF. For the CDR3, the DNA is TGTGCCACCAAAGGGTCAGTAAAACCCTACAATGAGCAGTTCTTC.

There are many counts of this clonotype. The chain is built from TRBV20-1 and TRBJ1-1; D uncertain. CDR1 is DFQATT and CDR2 is SNEGSKA in the germline V gene (reference sequence). V was clipped by 3 bases and J by 3 bases, with 8 bases between them. The CDR3 spans 12 residues. CDR3 sequence reads: CSARLEDTEAFF. CDR3 bases: TGCAGTGCTAGGCTCGAGGACACTGAAGCTTTCTTT.